The present T cell receptor (beta chain) was sequenced within a study of blood T cell repertoires in COVID-19. The CDR3 is 13 amino acids. The J segment lost 3 bases and the V segment lost 5 bases, leaving 3 bases of the junction unmatched. Germline V gene data show CDR1 as MNHEY and CDR2 as SVGAGI. Methods used by the authors: For nucleated cells, counts were estimated from reference gene primer amplification. Data came from immunoSEQ multiplex PCR; TCRdb stores just in-frame clones and leaves some out. The V and J calls and clone size come from that table; D and trimming were worked out from the DNA. This sample yields about 480,000 clones, of which around nine tenths are seen a single time; about 8% belongs to the top ten. The table lists this clone with a few counts.

This chain connects TRBV6-5 to TRBJ2-7; TRBD2 agrees at 8 bases. The receptor was isolated from a woman between 50 and 59 years old with COVID-19, enrolled during active disease. The sequencing sample was made of peripheral blood. The CDR3 region has the DNA TGTGCCAGCAGTCGCGCGGGGGGCTACGAGCAGTACTTC. As protein: CASSRAGGYEQYF.